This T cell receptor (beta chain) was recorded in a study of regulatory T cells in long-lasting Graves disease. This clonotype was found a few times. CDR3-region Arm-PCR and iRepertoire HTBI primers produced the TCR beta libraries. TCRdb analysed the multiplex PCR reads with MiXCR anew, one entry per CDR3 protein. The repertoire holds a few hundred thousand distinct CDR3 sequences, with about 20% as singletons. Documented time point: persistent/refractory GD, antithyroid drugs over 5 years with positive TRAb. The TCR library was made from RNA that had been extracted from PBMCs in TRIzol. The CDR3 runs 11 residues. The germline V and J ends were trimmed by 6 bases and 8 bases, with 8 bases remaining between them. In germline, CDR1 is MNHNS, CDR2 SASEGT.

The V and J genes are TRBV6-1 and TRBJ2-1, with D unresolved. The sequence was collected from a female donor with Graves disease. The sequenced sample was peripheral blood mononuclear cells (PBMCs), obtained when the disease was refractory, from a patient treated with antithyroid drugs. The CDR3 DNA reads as TGTGCCAGCAGCAAATTCCATGAGCAGTTCTTC. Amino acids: CASSKFHEQFF.